Presented here are 19 T cell receptor beta chains from one specimen sequenced in a study of T cell responses to AZD1222 COVID-19 vaccine. Measured with immunoSEQ multiplex PCR; TCRdb has only the in-frame clones, and not every one. The table includes about 100,000 clones, approximately 90% detected once. Sequenced here: peripheral blood, sampled 28 days after the second AZD1222 dose. These receptors were obtained from an adult who received the AZD1222 COVID-19 vaccine.

V is TRBV27 and J is TRBJ2-2; D gene unclear. Trimming took off 2 bases at V and 4 bases at J, with 8 bases between the two ends. Looked up from germline, CDR1 is MNHEY and CDR2 is SMNVEV (reference sequence). The CDR3 extends over 14 amino acids. The CDR3 is CASSLIRTTGELFF. Here the CDR3 DNA reads TGTGCCAGCAGTTTAATTCGGACCACCGGGGAGCTGTTTTTT.

The V gene is TRBV30, the J gene TRBJ2-7; possibly TRBD1 or TRBD2 for D (5 bases each). Between the trimmed V and J ends, which lost 4 bases and 2 bases, there was a span of 12 bases. Germline CDR1 is GTSNPN and CDR2 is SVGIG (reference sequence). The CDR3 is 13 residues long. The CDR3 here is CAWTRDRPYEQYF. The DNA of the CDR3 is TGTGCCTGGACCCGGGACCGGCCCTACGAGCAGTACTTC.

This clone showed up just once. The rearrangement uses TRBV28 and TRBJ2-6; perhaps TRBD1 as D (6 bases). Trimming stripped 5 bases from V and 0 bases from J, with 14 bases between. There are 17 residues in the CDR3. Germline lookup yields CDR1 MDHEN and CDR2 SYDVKM. The CDR3 loop is CASSLRQVSSGANVLTF. The DNA of the CDR3 is TGTGCCAGCAGTCTCCGACAGGTTAGCTCTGGGGCCAACGTCCTGACTTTC. The full variable domain, with the rest looked up from reference TRBV28 and TRBJ2-6, is DVKVTQSSRYLVKRTGEKVFLECVQDMDHENMFWYRQDPGLGLRLIYFSYDVKMKEKGDIPEGYSVSREKKERFSLILESASTNQTSMYLCASSLRQVSSGANVLTFGAGSRLTVL.

CDR3 protein: CAISESSPADQETQYF. The CDR3 DNA sequence: TGTGCCATCAGTGAGTCGAGCCCGGCAGACCAAGAGACCCAGTACTTC. This chain uses TRBV10-3 with TRBJ2-5, with D unresolved. The CDR3 contains 16 residues. Trimming removed 0 bases from V and 0 bases from J, with 11 bases in between. Looked up from germline, CDR1 is ENHRY and CDR2 is SYGVKD.

Regarding this clone: One junction end disagrees with the germline gene, perhaps due to a read error. The chain employs TRBV6-1 and TRBJ1-3; D unresolved. This CDR3 is built from 13 residues. The germline V gene has CDR1 MNHNS and CDR2 SASEGT. The CDR3 sequence is CASSEGAGNTIYF. The DNA of the CDR3 is TGTGCCAGTAGTGAGGGAGCTGGAAACACCATATATTTT.

The V and J genes are TRBV10-3 and TRBJ2-4; D gene unclear. The CDR3 has 17 amino acids. Germline CDR1 ENHRY, CDR2 SYGVKD. The germline V and J ends were trimmed by 4 bases and 2 bases, with 18 bases remaining between them. CDR3 loop: CAISATWTSGTKNIQYF. Written as DNA, the CDR3 is TGTGCCATCAGTGCCACATGGACGAGTGGTACCAAAAACATTCAGTACTTC.

The chain combines TRBV9 with TRBJ2-2; no clear D gene. Germline lookup yields CDR1 SGDLS and CDR2 YYNGEE. CDR3 size: 14 residues. Trimming shortened V by 0 bases and J by 6 bases, and 9 bases separated the two germline ends. CDR3 nucleotide sequence: TGTGCCAGCAGCGTAGATCGGATAGCCGGGGAGCTGTTTTTT. This sequence encodes CASSVDRIAGELFF. Drawing the rest from reference TRBV9 and TRBJ2-2, the complete variable domain is DSGVTQTPKHLITATGQRVTLRCSPRSGDLSVYWYQQSLDQGLQFLIQYYNGEERAKGNILERFSAQQFPDLHSELNLSSLELGDSALYFCASSVDRIAGELFFGEGSRLTVL.

V is TRBV7-9 and J is TRBJ2-1; 7 bases are a match to TRBD2. Germline V gives CDR1 SEHNR, CDR2 FQNEAQ (reference sequence). V lost 1 base to trimming and J lost 4 bases; unmatched junction nucleotides: 10. The CDR3 spans 17 residues. This CDR3 reads CASSLGGIASGYNEQFF. CDR3 in DNA: TGTGCCAGCAGCTTAGGGGGGATTGCTAGCGGTTACAATGAGCAGTTCTTC. The whole variable domain, filled in from reference TRBV7-9 and TRBJ2-1, reads DTGVSQNPRHKITKRGQNVTFRCDPISEHNRLYWYRQTLGQGPEFLTYFQNEAQLEKSRLLSDRFSAERPKGSFSTLEIQRTEQGDSAMYLCASSLGGIASGYNEQFFGPGTRLTVL.

The gene calls are TRBV7-9 and TRBJ2-1, with 8 nucleotides matching TRBD1. With V trimmed by 5 bases and J by 4 bases, 7 bases remained unmatched. Germline lookup yields CDR1 SEHNR and CDR2 FQNEAQ (reference sequence). The CDR3 is made up of 15 amino acids. Here the CDR3 DNA reads TGTGCCAGCAGCGCATTAAGGACAGGGTACAATGAGCAGTTCTTC. Translating it yields CASSALRTGYNEQFF.

The V and J genes are TRBV2 and TRBJ2-3; 12 bases agree with TRBD1. Trimming cost V 11 bases and J 2 bases; bases outside gene matches: 5. This CDR3 region has 14 residues. The germline V gene has CDR1 SNHLY and CDR2 FYNNEI. Here the CDR3 DNA reads TGTGCCGGGGACAGGGGGCTTTCCACAGATACGCAGTATTTT. The encoded protein is CAGDRGLSTDTQYF.

This chain uses TRBV10-1 with TRBJ2-5; 12 bases fit TRBD2. CDR1 is WNHNN and CDR2 is SYGVQD in the germline V gene (reference sequence). V trimming: 0 bases; J trimming: 2 bases; junction bases outside the gene matches: 1. The CDR3 has 16 amino acids. In DNA, the CDR3 is TGCGCCAGCAGTGAGTCTCTAGCGGGAGGGCAAGAGACCCAGTACTTC. This gives the protein CASSESLAGGQETQYF.

J is TRBJ1-4 and V is TRBV28; D perhaps matches TRBD1 (6 bases). Trimming removed 4 bases from V and 4 bases from J, with 10 bases in between. The germline V gene has CDR1 MDHEN and CDR2 SYDVKM. The CDR3 extends over 14 amino acids. The CDR3 nucleotides read TGTGCCAGCAGTTCCCCGGACAGTAATGAAAAACTGTTTTTT. Its translation is CASSSPDSNEKLFF.

The genes are TRBV7-8 and TRBJ2-3; 10 bases match TRBD2. The CDR3 is 16 amino acids. V gave up 4 bases and J gave up 0 bases; unmatched junction bases: 4. Germline V gene sequence: CDR1 SGHVS, CDR2 FQNEAQ. The CDR3: CASSSRTSGSTDTQYF. The CDR3 DNA reads TGTGCCAGCAGCTCGCGGACTAGCGGAAGCACAGATACGCAGTATTTT.

The chain carries TRBV24-1 and TRBJ2-7; D gene unclear. V lost 3 bases and J 6 bases, leaving 11 bases between the germline ends. CDR1 KGHDR and CDR2 SFDVKD come from the germline V gene. The CDR3 is 13 residues long. CDR3 amino acids: CATSDPRTVEQYF. The CDR3 DNA reads TGTGCCACCAGTGATCCGCGGACGGTCGAGCAGTACTTC.

In DNA, the CDR3 is TGTGCCAGCAGTGAAGGGGGCGAGCAGTACTTC. Translating it yields CASSEGGEQYF. The chain couples TRBV2 to TRBJ2-7; D is undetermined. The CDR3 runs to 11 residues. The ends were cut back, 1 base at V and 6 bases at J, with 4 bases in the middle. Germline CDR1 is SNHLY and CDR2 is FYNNEI. Together with reference TRBV2 and TRBJ2-7, the CDR3 gives the full variable domain: EPEVTQTPSHQVTQMGQEVILRCVPISNHLYFYWYRQILGQKVEFLVSFYNNEISEKSEIFDDQFSVERPDGSNFTLKIRSTKLEDSAMYFCASSEGGEQYFGPGTRLTVT.

The chain is built from TRBV6-2 or TRBV6-3 and TRBJ1-5; TRBD1 matches 7 bases. Germline values: CDR1 MNHEY, CDR2 SVGEGT. V lost 2 bases to trimming and J lost 4 bases; unmatched junction nucleotides: 5. This CDR3 comprises 15 residues. CDR3 residues: CASSYTDRENQPQHF. The CDR3 DNA reads as TGTGCCAGCAGTTACACCGACAGGGAAAATCAGCCCCAGCATTTT.

The rearrangement links TRBV9 to TRBJ2-7, with 8 bases aligning to TRBD1. V lost 4 bases and J lost 0; bases outside the gene matches: 6. Per germline, CDR1 SGDLS and CDR2 YYNGEE. This CDR3 contains 15 residues. The CDR3 spells CASSPRQGFSYEQYF. Here the CDR3 DNA reads TGTGCCAGCAGCCCAAGACAGGGGTTCTCCTACGAGCAGTACTTC.

The CDR3 spells CASSYPGTGGHTEAFF. The CDR3 DNA sequence: TGTGCCAGCAGTTACCCCGGGACAGGGGGCCACACTGAAGCTTTCTTT. The chain carries TRBV6-6 and TRBJ1-1; 12 bases agree with TRBD1. This CDR3 region has 16 residues. The germline V gene encodes CDR1 MNHNY and CDR2 SVGAGI (reference sequence). V dropped 2 bases and J dropped 3; count of bases not matched to a gene: 4.

To note about this clone: Different DNA sequences within this sample yield the same CDR3. This rearrangement joins TRBV3-1 (or the pseudogene TRBV3-2) to TRBJ2-7; D may be TRBD1 or TRBD2 (5 bases each). The CDR3 totals 13 residues. The V end was cut by 4 bases, the J end by 2 bases, with 9 bases between. CDR1 is LGHDT and CDR2 is YNNKEL in the germline V gene (reference sequence). In DNA form, the CDR3 reads TGTGCCAGCAGCCGGGACGGTCCCTACGAGCAGTACTTC. Translation: CASSRDGPYEQYF.